This T cell receptor (beta chain) was captured by sequencing in a study of control samples from healthy donors and cancer patients. The protocol was immunoSEQ multiplex PCR, while the TCRdb copy is restricted to in-frame clones and leaves out a portion. The sample contains 90,000 to 100,000 clones, around 89% of which appear only once. Germline loops: CDR1 LGHNA, CDR2 YSLEER. The CDR3 length is 12 residues. With 4 bases removed from V and 6 bases from J, the gap between germline ends came to 9 bases. Input material: blood. This chain connects TRBV4-3 to TRBJ1-2; D is perhaps TRBD1 (5 bases). The receptor comes from a woman aged 65 to 85 in good health. Written as DNA, the CDR3 is TGCGCCAGCAGCCCGGGGACGGATGGCTACACCTTC. It specifies CASSPGTDGYTF.